This T cell receptor (beta chain) was retrieved from a study of T cell responses to AZD1222 COVID-19 vaccine. Sequencing used immunoSEQ multiplex PCR; TCRdb keeps in-frame clones, though not all of them. The sample carries 150,000 to 200,000 clones, approximately 95% recorded once. This CDR3 contains 15 residues. The starting material was peripheral blood, obtained on day 0 of AZD1222 vaccination. This TCR came from an adult in good health. This chain uses TRBV21-1 with TRBJ2-1; the DNA was not used to check the table's D call, TRBD1. TRBV21-1 is termed a pseudogene. CDR3 protein: CASSKGAPRNNEQFF. The CDR3 DNA follows: TGTGCCAGCAGCAAAGGGGCTCCCAGAAACAATGAGCAGTTCTTC.